This paragraph reports one T cell receptor (beta chain). Clones were sequenced by immunoSEQ multiplex PCR, and TCRdb holds only the in-frame ones, with some missing. The sample records just over 80,000 clones, roughly 80% being singletons. This specimen comes from a study of T cell clones after liver transplantation. Study in general: Subjects received no induction therapy and standard immunosuppression until randomization at 12-24 months post-transplant. Samples came pre-transplant, pre-randomization before withdrawal, and post-randomization after withdrawal ended.

Per the germline V gene, CDR1 is MGHRA and CDR2 is YSYEKL. The CDR3 totals 16 residues. V lost 0 bases, J lost 0 bases, and 12 bases lay in between. J is TRBJ2-7 and V is TRBV4-1; the D is unclear. The receptor was derived from a human patient who received a liver transplant. Some T cells may be supplied by the graft donor. Sequenced material: CD4+ T cells from blood, taken 45 to 46 months after liver transplant. The CDR3 DNA reads as TGCGCCAGCAGCCAAGATGGGTCAGCCTACTCCTACGAGCAGTACTTC. Translation gives CASSQDGSAYSYEQYF.